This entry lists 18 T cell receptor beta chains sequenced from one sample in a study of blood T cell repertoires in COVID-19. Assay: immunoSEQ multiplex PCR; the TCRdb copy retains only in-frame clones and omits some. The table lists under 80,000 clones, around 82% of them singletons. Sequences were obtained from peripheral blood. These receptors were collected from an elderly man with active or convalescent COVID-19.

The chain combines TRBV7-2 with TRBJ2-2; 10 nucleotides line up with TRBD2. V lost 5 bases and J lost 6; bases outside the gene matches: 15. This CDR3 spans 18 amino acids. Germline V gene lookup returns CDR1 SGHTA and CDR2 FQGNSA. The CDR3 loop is CASSLGGSGRASSGELFF. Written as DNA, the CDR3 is TGTGCCAGCAGCCTCGGAGGGAGCGGGAGGGCATCGTCCGGGGAGCTGTTTTTT.

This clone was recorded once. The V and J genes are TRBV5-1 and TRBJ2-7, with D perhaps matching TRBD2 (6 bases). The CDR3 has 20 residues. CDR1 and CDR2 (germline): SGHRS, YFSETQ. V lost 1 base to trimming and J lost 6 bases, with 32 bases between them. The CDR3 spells CASSLTRGAGTPRGRFEQYF. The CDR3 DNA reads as TGCGCCAGCAGCTTGACCCGGGGAGCGGGTACCCCACGAGGGCGTTTCGAGCAGTACTTC.

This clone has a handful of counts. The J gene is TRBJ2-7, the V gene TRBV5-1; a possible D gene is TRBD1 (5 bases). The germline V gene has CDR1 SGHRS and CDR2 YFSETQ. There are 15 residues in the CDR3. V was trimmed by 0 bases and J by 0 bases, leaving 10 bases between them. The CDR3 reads CASSLGTILSYEQYF. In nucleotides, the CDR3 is TGCGCCAGCAGCTTGGGGACAATTCTCTCCTACGAGCAGTACTTC.

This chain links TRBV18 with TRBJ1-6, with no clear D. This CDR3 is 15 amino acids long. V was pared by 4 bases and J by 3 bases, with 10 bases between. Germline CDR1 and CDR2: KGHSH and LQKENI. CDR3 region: CASSLFRDYNSPLHF. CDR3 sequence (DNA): TGTGCCAGCTCACTGTTCCGGGACTATAATTCACCCCTCCACTTT.

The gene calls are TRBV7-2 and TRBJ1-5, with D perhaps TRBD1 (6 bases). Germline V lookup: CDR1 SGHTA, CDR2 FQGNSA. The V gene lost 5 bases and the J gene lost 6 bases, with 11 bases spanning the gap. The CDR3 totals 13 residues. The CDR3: CASSQEGVQPQHF. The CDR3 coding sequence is TGTGCCAGCAGCCAAGAGGGGGTTCAGCCCCAGCATTTT.

The CDR3 nucleotides read TGTGCCACCGGGACACCTTCAGCCTACGAGCAGTACTTC. Translation gives CATGTPSAYEQYF. This chain uses TRBV24-1 with TRBJ2-7; D might be TRBD1 (6 bases). This CDR3 comprises 13 residues. Trimming cost V 9 bases and J 2 bases, with 13 bases left between them. CDR1 KGHDR and CDR2 SFDVKD come from the germline V gene.

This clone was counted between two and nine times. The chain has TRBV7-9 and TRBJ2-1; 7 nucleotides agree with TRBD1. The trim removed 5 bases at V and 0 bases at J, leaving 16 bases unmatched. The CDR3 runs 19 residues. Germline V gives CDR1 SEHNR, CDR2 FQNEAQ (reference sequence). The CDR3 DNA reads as TGTGCCAGCAGCCCACGTAACAGGGGCGCCTCGAGCTCCTACAATGAGCAGTTCTTC. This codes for CASSPRNRGASSSYNEQFF. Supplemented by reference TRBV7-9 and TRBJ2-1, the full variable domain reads DTGVSQNPRHKITKRGQNVTFRCDPISEHNRLYWYRQTLGQGPEFLTYFQNEAQLEKSRLLSDRFSAERPKGSFSTLEIQRTEQGDSAMYLCASSPRNRGASSSYNEQFFGPGTRLTVL.

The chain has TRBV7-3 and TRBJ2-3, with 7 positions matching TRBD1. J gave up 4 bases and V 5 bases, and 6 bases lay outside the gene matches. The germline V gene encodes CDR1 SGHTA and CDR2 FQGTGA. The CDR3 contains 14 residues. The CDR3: CASSRRQGPDTQYF. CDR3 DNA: TGTGCCAGCAGCCGAAGACAGGGCCCAGATACGCAGTATTTT.

The CDR3 protein is CASTRRGLINTGELFF. The CDR3 DNA is TGTGCCAGCACCCGGAGGGGTCTTATTAACACCGGGGAGCTGTTTTTT. The chain couples TRBV28 to TRBJ2-2; TRBD2 is a possible D gene (6 bases). CDR3 length: 16 residues. Per germline, CDR1 MDHEN and CDR2 SYDVKM. Trimming pared 7 bases from V and 2 bases from J, leaving 17 bases between.

CDR3 sequence (DNA): TGTGCCAGCACACTGGGGGGTATTTGGACTGAAGCTTTCTTT. The encoded protein is CASTLGGIWTEAFF. V gene TRBV3-1 (or the pseudogene TRBV3-2) combines with J gene TRBJ1-1; D perhaps matches TRBD1 (5 bases). Trimming took 7 bases from V and 5 from J, leaving 17 bases between them. Germline V CDR1 and CDR2: LGHDT, YNNKEL (reference sequence). The CDR3 runs to 14 residues.

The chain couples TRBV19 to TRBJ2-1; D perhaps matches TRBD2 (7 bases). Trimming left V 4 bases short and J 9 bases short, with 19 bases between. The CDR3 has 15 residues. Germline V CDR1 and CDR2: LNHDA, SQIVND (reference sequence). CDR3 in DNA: TGTGCCAGTAGTACTACACCTAGCGGAGGGGGTGAGCAGTTCTTC. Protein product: CASSTTPSGGGEQFF.

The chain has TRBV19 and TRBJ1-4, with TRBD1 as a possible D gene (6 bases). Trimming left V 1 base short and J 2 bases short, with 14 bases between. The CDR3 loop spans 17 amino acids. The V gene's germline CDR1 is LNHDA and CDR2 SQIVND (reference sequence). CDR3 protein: CASSIGTAGVTNEKLFF. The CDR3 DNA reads TGTGCCAGTAGTATAGGGACAGCCGGAGTGACTAATGAAAAACTGTTTTTT. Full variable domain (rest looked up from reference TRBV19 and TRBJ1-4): DGGITQSPKYLFRKEGQNVTLSCEQNLNHDAMYWYRQDPGQGLRLIYYSQIVNDFQKGDIAEGYSVSREKKESFPLTVTSAQKNPTAFYLCASSIGTAGVTNEKLFFGSGTQLSVL.

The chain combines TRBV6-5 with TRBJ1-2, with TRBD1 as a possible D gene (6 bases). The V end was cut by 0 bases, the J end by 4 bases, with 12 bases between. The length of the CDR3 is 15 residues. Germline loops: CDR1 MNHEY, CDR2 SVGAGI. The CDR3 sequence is CASSYSNRVVYGYTF. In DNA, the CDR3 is TGTGCCAGCAGTTACTCGAACAGGGTGGTCTATGGCTACACCTTC.

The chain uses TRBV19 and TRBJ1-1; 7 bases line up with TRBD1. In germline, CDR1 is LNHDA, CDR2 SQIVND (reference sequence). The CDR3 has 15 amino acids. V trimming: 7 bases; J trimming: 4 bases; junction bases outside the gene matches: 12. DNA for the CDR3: TGTGCCAGTAACCTGGGACAGCCAGGAGGCACTGAAGCTTTCTTT. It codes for CASNLGQPGGTEAFF.

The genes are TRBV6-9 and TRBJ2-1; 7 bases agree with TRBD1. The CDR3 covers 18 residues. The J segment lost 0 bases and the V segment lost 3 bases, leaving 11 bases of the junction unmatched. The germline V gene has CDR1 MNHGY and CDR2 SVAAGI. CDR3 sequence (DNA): TGTGCCAGCAGTTACGGAAGACCGGGACAGTCCTCCTACAATGAGCAGTTCTTC. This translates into CASSYGRPGQSSYNEQFF.

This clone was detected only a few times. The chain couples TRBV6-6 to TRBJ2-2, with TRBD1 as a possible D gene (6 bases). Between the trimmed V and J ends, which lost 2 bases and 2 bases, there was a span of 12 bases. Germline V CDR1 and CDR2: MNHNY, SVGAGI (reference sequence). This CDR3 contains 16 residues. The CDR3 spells CASSYKGGYNTGELFF. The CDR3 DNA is TGTGCCAGCAGTTACAAAGGGGGTTATAACACCGGGGAGCTGTTTTTT.

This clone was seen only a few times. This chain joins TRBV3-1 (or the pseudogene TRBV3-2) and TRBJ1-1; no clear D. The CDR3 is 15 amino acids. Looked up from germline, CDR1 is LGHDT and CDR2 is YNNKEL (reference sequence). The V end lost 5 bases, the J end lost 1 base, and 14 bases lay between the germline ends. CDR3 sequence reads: CASSSLGRENTEAFF. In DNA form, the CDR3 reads TGTGCCAGCAGCTCACTCGGACGGGAGAACACTGAAGCTTTCTTT.

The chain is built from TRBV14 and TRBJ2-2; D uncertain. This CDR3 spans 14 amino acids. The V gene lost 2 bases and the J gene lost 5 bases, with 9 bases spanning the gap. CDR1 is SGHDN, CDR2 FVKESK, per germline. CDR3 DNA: TGTGCCAGCAGCCAAACTCGACATACCGGGGAGCTGTTTTTT. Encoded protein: CASSQTRHTGELFF.